Described below is a single T cell receptor (beta chain) sequence and its context. Each CDR3 protein is one row after TCRdb ran MiXCR on the 5' RACE reads. The table lists 90,000 to 100,000 distinct CDR3 sequences, approximately 18% of them singletons. The V and J ends lost 2 bases and 0 bases respectively, with 8 bases between them. CDR1 is KGHSH and CDR2 is LQKENI in the germline V gene. This CDR3 region has 16 residues. These data originate in a study of T cells of healthy individuals. This clonotype was obtained from a human donor in good health. The chain carries TRBV18 and TRBJ2-6; possibly TRBD1 for D (6 bases). In DNA form, the CDR3 reads TGTGCCAGCTCACCAACAGGGTTCTCTGGGGCCAACGTCCTGACTTTC. Translating gives CASSPTGFSGANVLTF.